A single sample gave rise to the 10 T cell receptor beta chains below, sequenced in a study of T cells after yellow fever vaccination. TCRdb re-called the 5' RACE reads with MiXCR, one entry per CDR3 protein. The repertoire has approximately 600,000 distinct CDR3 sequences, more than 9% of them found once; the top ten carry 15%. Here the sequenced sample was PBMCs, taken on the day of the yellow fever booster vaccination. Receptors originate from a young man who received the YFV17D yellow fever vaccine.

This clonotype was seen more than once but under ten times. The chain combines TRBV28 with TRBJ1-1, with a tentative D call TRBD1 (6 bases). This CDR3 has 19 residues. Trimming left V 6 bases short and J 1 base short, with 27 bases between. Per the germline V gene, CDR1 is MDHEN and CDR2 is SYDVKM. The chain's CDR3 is CASSYLPTVPGQTNTEAFF. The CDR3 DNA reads TGTGCCAGCAGCTATCTACCAACAGTCCCGGGACAAACGAACACTGAAGCTTTCTTT.

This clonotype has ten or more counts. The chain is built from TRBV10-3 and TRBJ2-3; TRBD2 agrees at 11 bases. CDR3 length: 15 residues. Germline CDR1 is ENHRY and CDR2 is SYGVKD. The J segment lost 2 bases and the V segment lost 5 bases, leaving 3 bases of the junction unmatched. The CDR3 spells CAISSLAGATDTQYF. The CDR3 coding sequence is TGTGCCATCAGTTCACTAGCGGGAGCCACAGATACGCAGTATTTT.

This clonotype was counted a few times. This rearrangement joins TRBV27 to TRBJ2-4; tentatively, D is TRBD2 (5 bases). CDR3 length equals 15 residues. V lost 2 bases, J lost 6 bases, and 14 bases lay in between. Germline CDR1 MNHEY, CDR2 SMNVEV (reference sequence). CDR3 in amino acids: CASSLVGLPGNIQYF. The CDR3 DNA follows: TGTGCCAGCAGTTTAGTAGGACTCCCCGGAAACATTCAGTACTTC.

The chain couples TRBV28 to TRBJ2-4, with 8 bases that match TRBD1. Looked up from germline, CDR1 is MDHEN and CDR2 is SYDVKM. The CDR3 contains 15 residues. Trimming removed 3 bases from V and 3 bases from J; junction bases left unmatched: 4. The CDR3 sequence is CASSFDRGVKNIQYF. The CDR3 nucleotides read TGTGCCAGCAGTTTTGACAGGGGTGTCAAAAACATTCAGTACTTC.

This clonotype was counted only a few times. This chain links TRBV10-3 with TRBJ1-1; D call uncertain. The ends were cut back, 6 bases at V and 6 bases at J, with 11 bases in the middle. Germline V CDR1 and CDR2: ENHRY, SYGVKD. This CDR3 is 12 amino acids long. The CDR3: CAISAGNPEAFF. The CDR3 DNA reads TGTGCCATCAGCGCGGGGAATCCTGAAGCTTTCTTT.

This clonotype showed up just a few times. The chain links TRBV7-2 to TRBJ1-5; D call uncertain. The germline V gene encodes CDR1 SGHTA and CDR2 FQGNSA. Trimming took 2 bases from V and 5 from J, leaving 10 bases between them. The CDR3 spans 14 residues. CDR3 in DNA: TGTGCCAGCAGCTTACGGGGTGGCGATCAGCCCCAGCATTTT. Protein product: CASSLRGGDQPQHF.

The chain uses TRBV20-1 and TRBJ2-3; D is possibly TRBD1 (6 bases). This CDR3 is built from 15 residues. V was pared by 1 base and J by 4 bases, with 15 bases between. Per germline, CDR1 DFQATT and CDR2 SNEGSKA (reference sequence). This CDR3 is CSARGIARGPDTQYF. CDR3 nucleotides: TGCAGTGCTAGAGGAATAGCCAGGGGCCCAGATACGCAGTATTTT.

The CDR3 is CATSRDRGPTEAFF. The CDR3 nucleotides read TGTGCCACCAGCAGGGACAGGGGGCCCACTGAAGCTTTCTTT. V gene TRBV15 combines with J gene TRBJ1-1; 11 nucleotides line up with TRBD1. V dropped 3 bases and J dropped 4; count of bases not matched to a gene: 1. The germline gives CDR1 LNHNV, CDR2 YYDKDF (reference sequence). The CDR3 loop spans 14 amino acids.

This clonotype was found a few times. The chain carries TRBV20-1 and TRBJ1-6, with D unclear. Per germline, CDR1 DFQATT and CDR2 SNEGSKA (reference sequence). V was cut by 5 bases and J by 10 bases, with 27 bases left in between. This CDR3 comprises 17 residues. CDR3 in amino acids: CSARQLTGQPRISPLHF. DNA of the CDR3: TGCAGTGCTCGACAATTAACCGGTCAACCGAGAATATCACCCCTCCACTTT.

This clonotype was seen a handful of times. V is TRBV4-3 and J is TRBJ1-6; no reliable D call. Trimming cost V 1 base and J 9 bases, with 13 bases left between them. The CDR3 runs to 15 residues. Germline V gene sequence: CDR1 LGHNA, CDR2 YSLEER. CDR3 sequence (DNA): TGCGCCAGCAGCCAAGGTCCGGGTCTGGTTTCACCCCTCCACTTT. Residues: CASSQGPGLVSPLHF.